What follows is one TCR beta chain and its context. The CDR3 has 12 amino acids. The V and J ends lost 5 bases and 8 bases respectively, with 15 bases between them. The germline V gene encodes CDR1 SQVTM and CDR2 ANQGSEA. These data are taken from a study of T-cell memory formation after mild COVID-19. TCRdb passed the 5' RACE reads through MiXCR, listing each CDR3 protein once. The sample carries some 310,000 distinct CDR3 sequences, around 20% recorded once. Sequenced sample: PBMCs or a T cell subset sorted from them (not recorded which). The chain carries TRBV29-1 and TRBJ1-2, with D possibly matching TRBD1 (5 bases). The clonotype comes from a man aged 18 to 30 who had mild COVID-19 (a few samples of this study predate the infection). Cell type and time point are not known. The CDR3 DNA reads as TGCAGCGTTCATACAGGCGGCTTCGGCTACACCTTC. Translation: CSVHTGGFGYTF.